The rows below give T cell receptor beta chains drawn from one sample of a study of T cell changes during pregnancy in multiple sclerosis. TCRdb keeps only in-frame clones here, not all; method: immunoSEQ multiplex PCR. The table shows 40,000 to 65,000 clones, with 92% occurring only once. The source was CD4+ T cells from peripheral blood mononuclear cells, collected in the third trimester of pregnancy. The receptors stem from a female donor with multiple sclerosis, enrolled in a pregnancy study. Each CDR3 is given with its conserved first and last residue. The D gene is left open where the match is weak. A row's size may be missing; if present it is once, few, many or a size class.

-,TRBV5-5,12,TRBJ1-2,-,TGTGCCAGCAGCCCCGGGGGATATGGCTACACCTTC,CASSPGGYGYTF
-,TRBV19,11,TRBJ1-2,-,TGTGCCAGTAGTAATCGTTATGGCTACACCTTC,CASSNRYGYTF
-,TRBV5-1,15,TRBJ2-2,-,TGCGCCAGCAGCTTGGGTAGCGCGAACACCGGGGAGCTGTTTTTT,CASSLGSANTGELFF
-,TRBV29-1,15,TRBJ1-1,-,TGCAGCGCCACCCAATTGATGGGGGGTGGCACTGAAGCTTTCTTT,CSATQLMGGGTEAFF
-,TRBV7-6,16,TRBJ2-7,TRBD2,TGTGCCAGCAGCTTAGGAGCGGGGCGGGTAAGCTACGAGCAGTACTTC,CASSLGAGRVSYEQYF
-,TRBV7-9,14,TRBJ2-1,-,TGTGCCAGCAGCCCTCCCCTAGATTACAATGAGCAGTTCTTC,CASSPPLDYNEQFF
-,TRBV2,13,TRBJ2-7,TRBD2,TGTGCCAGCAGTAACGGGAGGGACTACGAGCAGTACTTC,CASSNGRDYEQYF
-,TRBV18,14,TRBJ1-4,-,TGTGCCAGCTCACCAGCATGGCGGAATGAAAAACTGTTTTTT,CASSPAWRNEKLFF
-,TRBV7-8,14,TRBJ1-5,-,TGTGCCAGCAGCGCAGAGCAGGGAAATCAGCCCCAGCATTTT,CASSAEQGNQPQHF
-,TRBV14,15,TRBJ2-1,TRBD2,TGTGCCAGCAGTCTCGGGGCTAGCGGGGGCCTCGAGCAGTTCTTC,CASSLGASGGLEQFF
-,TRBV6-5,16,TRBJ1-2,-,TGTGCCAGCAGTTCAGGGGTGGGTCAAGGGGACTATGGCTACACCTTC,CASSSGVGQGDYGYTF
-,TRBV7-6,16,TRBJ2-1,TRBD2,TGTGCCAGCAGCTTAGCGCGGCTAGCGGGGGTCAATGAGCAGTTCTTC,CASSLARLAGVNEQFF
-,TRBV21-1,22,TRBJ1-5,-,TGTGCCAGCAGCAAAGTGTTTCAGTTCCCAGGGCGGACGGGTATGAGCAATCAGCCCCAGCATTTT,CASSKVFQFPGRTGMSNQPQHF
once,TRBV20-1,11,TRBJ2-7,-,TGCAGTGCTATCAGCGGTCACGAGCAGTACTTC,CSAISGHEQYF
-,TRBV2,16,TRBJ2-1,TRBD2,TGTGCCAGCAGTGGAGCTCGGGCGGGAGGGAACAATGAGCAGTTCTTC,CASSGARAGGNNEQFF
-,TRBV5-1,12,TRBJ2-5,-,TGCGCCAGCAGCTTACGGCAAGAGACCCAGTACTTC,CASSLRQETQYF
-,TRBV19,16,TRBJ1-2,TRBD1,TGTGCCAGTAGTATGAGCGAACAGGGGACAGGAGGCGGCTACACCTTC,CASSMSEQGTGGGYTF
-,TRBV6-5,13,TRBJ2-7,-,TGTGCCAGCAGCGAAGAAGCTACCTACGAGCAGTACTTC,CASSEEATYEQYF